What follows are 17 T cell receptor beta chains derived from one specimen sequenced in a study of response to subunit inactivated influenza vaccine. TCRdb re-called the RT-PCR reads with MiXCR, one entry per CDR3 protein. The sample lists approximately 500,000 distinct CDR3 sequences, approximately 15% occurring once. Specimen: PBMCs from blood, collected approximately 13 days after vaccination. Receptors were obtained from a man aged 50-59 years who received an inactivated influenza vaccine.

Only a few counts were recorded for this clonotype. The gene calls are TRBV9 and TRBJ2-2, with D perhaps matching TRBD1 (6 bases). Germline values: CDR1 SGDLS, CDR2 YYNGEE. The CDR3 has 17 residues. The V end lost 0 bases, the J end lost 4 bases, and 16 bases lay between the germline ends. CDR3 sequence: CASSVAPPQQGTGELFF. The DNA of the CDR3 is TGTGCCAGCAGCGTAGCTCCACCACAACAGGGCACCGGGGAGCTGTTTTTT.

The table lists this clonotype with a few counts. The V call is TRBV5-6, the J call TRBJ2-3; maybe TRBD1 (5 bases). Germline assignment: CDR1 SGHDT and CDR2 YYEEEE. This CDR3 region has 15 residues. The V and J ends lost 0 bases and 2 bases respectively, with 10 bases between them. CDR3 sequence: CASSLGQIITDTQYF. The CDR3 DNA is TGTGCCAGCAGCTTGGGACAGATAATCACAGATACGCAGTATTTT. The variable domain in full, with the rest retrieved from reference TRBV5-6 and TRBJ2-3, is DAGVTQSPTHLIKTRGQQVTLRCSPKSGHDTVSWYQQALGQGPQFIFQYYEEEERQRGNFPDRFSGHQFPNYSSELNVNALLLGDSALYLCASSLGQIITDTQYFGPGTRLTVL.

The sample holds a few counts of this clonotype. The rearrangement links TRBV7-2 to TRBJ2-1; D might be TRBD2 (5 bases). V was trimmed by 4 bases and J by 12 bases, leaving 22 bases between them. CDR1 and CDR2 (germline): SGHTA, FQGNSA. The CDR3 runs 15 residues. This chain's CDR3 is CASSSPAASQMGQFF. DNA of the CDR3: TGTGCCAGCAGCTCGCCGGCAGCTAGCCAAATGGGGCAGTTCTTC.

The genes are TRBV5-1 and TRBJ1-2; possible D gene TRBD1, 5 bases. The CDR3 runs to 17 residues. The V end was cut by 7 bases, the J end by 4 bases, with 26 bases between. The germline V gene encodes CDR1 SGHRS and CDR2 YFSETQ. The CDR3 sequence: CASRMDGRQREPYGYTF. The DNA of the CDR3 is TGCGCCAGCCGTATGGACGGGAGACAGAGAGAACCCTATGGCTACACCTTC.

This clonotype was counted between two and nine times. This rearrangement joins TRBV11-2 to TRBJ1-4; D remains ambiguous. Trimming shortened V by 1 base and J by 4 bases, and 16 bases separated the two germline ends. Germline V gene data show CDR1 as SGHAT and CDR2 as FQNNGV. The CDR3 is 17 amino acids. Here the CDR3 DNA reads TGTGCCAGCAGCTTAGGATGGGCGGTGGTTGGTAATGAAAAACTGTTTTTT. Translating it yields CASSLGWAVVGNEKLFF.

In its sample, this clonotype was seen many times. The genes are TRBV7-2 and TRBJ2-4, with D perhaps TRBD1 (5 bases). The CDR3 is 16 amino acids. The germline V gene encodes CDR1 SGHTA and CDR2 FQGNSA. Trimming took 3 bases from V and 0 from J, leaving 12 bases between them. DNA of the CDR3: TGTGCCAGCAGCTTGGCCTCGCAGGGAGCCAAAAACATTCAGTACTTC. It translates to CASSLASQGAKNIQYF.

This clonotype turned up a few times. The V gene is TRBV20-1, the J gene TRBJ2-7, with D tentatively TRBD1 (5 bases). The V gene's germline CDR1 is DFQATT and CDR2 SNEGSKA (reference sequence). The CDR3 has 13 amino acids. Trimming cost V 0 bases and J 2 bases, with 8 bases left between them. The CDR3 region is CSARDLQAYEQYF. CDR3 coding DNA: TGCAGTGCTAGAGATCTACAGGCCTACGAGCAGTACTTC.

The rearrangement links TRBV15 to TRBJ2-5; D is perhaps TRBD1 or TRBD2 (7 bases each). The V gene's germline CDR1 is LNHNV and CDR2 YYDKDF (reference sequence). The CDR3 sequence is 15 residues long. The V end lost 1 base, the J end lost 5 bases, and 14 bases lay between the germline ends. The DNA for the CDR3 is TGTGCCACCAGCAGAGCCCAGGGGGGGACGGAGACCCAGTACTTC. It yields the protein CATSRAQGGTETQYF.

The chain has TRBV7-2 and TRBJ1-3, with unresolved D. Trimming left V 1 base short and J 0 bases short, with 10 bases between. Per germline, CDR1 SGHTA and CDR2 FQGNSA. There are 16 residues in the CDR3. The CDR3 DNA is TGTGCCAGCAGCTTAGGGCGGGGATCCTCTGGAAACACCATATATTTT. It translates to CASSLGRGSSGNTIYF.

The sample holds many counts of this clonotype. The chain recombines TRBV7-2 with TRBJ2-1; D uncertain. Per the germline V gene, CDR1 is SGHTA and CDR2 is FQGNSA. Trimming stripped 6 bases from V and 6 bases from J, with 12 bases between. The CDR3 has 13 residues. CDR3 sequence: CASRPGPFNEQFF. DNA for the CDR3: TGTGCCAGCAGACCAGGACCCTTCAATGAGCAGTTCTTC.

This clonotype was seen more than once but under ten times. The gene calls are TRBV29-1 and TRBJ2-1; 15 bases align to TRBD2. Germline CDR1 is SQVTM and CDR2 is ANQGSEA. The CDR3 loop spans 15 amino acids. The trim removed 1 base at V and 10 bases at J, leaving 5 bases unmatched. CDR3 residues: CSVEGGLAGGREQFF. CDR3 nucleotide sequence: TGCAGCGTTGAAGGGGGACTAGCGGGAGGAAGGGAGCAGTTCTTC.

The chain uses TRBV7-9 and TRBJ1-2; TRBD1 aligns across 9 bases. In germline, CDR1 is SEHNR, CDR2 FQNEAQ (reference sequence). The CDR3 is made up of 16 amino acids. After removal of 1 base from V and 8 bases from J, the junction contained 11 bases not matched to a gene. The CDR3 nucleotides read TGTGCCAGCAGCTTAGACCCGGGACAGGGCTCATTGGGCTACACCTTC. Protein: CASSLDPGQGSLGYTF.

This clonotype came up many times. The rearrangement uses TRBV7-2 and TRBJ1-2; the D gene is possibly TRBD1 (5 bases). The germline V gene encodes CDR1 SGHTA and CDR2 FQGNSA. The CDR3 is made up of 13 amino acids. Trimming took off 1 base at V and 4 bases at J, with 7 bases between the two ends. The CDR3 DNA sequence: TGTGCCAGCAGCTTAGGACAGATCTATGGCTACACCTTC. Encoded protein: CASSLGQIYGYTF. Together with reference TRBV7-2 and TRBJ1-2, the CDR3 gives the full variable domain: GAGVSQSPSNKVTEKGKDVELRCDPISGHTALYWYRQSLGQGLEFLIYFQGNSAPDKSGLPSDRFSAERTGGSVSTLTIQRTQQEDSAVYLCASSLGQIYGYTFGSGTRLTVV.

There are many counts of this clonotype. The genes are TRBV5-1 and TRBJ2-3; TRBD2 matches 9 bases. This CDR3 region has 16 residues. The trim removed 4 bases at V and 6 bases at J, leaving 12 bases unmatched. Germline values: CDR1 SGHRS, CDR2 YFSETQ. The CDR3 nucleotides read TGCGCCAGCAGCACCAGCGGGGGGCTCAGAGGGGATACGCAGTATTTT. Translated: CASSTSGGLRGDTQYF. Supplemented by reference TRBV5-1 and TRBJ2-3, the full variable domain reads KAGVTQTPRYLIKTRGQQVTLSCSPISGHRSVSWYQQTPGQGLQFLFEYFSETQRNKGNFPGRFSGRQFSNSRSEMNVSTLELGDSALYLCASSTSGGLRGDTQYFGPGTRLTVL.

This clonotype was counted a few times. The J gene is TRBJ1-1, the V gene TRBV14, with a tentative D call TRBD1 (5 bases). This CDR3 region has 18 residues. Germline values: CDR1 SGHDN, CDR2 FVKESK. V was shortened by 0 bases and J by 0 bases, with 17 bases between the two germline ends. CDR3 DNA sequence: TGTGCCAGCAGCCAAGATTTGGGGGAGATGTTCATGAACACTGAAGCTTTCTTT. This codes for CASSQDLGEMFMNTEAFF.

The gene calls are TRBV20-1 and TRBJ1-1, with D hard to call. This CDR3 contains 14 residues. The V end lost 2 bases, the J end lost 1 base, and 11 bases lay between the germline ends. Per germline, CDR1 DFQATT and CDR2 SNEGSKA (reference sequence). The CDR3 sequence: CSARIGHQNTEAFF. The CDR3 DNA reads TGCAGTGCTAGAATCGGGCACCAGAACACTGAAGCTTTCTTT.

In this sample, this clonotype turned up a few times. The J gene is TRBJ2-7, the V gene TRBV5-1; D possibly corresponds to TRBD1 (5 bases). The germline CDR1 and CDR2 sequences are SGHRS and YFSETQ. The germline V and J ends were trimmed by 1 base and 2 bases, with 13 bases remaining between them. The CDR3 is made up of 15 amino acids. The CDR3: CASSLMGRATYEQYF. CDR3 sequence (DNA): TGCGCCAGCAGCTTGATGGGCAGGGCCACCTACGAGCAGTACTTC.